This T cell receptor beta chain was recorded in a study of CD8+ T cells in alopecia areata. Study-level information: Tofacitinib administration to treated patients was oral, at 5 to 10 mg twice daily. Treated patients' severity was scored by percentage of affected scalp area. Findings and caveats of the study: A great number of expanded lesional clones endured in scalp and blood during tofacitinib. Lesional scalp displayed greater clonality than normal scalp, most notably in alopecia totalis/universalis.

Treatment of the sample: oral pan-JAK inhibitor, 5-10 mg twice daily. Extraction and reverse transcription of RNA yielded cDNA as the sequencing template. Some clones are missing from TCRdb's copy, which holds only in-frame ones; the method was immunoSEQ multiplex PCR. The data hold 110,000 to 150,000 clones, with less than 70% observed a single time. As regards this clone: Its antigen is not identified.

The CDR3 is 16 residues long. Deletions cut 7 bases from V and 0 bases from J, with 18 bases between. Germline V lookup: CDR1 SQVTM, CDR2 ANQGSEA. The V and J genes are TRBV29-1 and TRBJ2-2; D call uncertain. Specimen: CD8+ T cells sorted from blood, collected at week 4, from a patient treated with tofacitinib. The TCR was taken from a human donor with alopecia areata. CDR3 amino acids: CSALDKEHANTGELFF. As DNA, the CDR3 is TGCAGCGCATTAGACAAGGAACACGCGAACACCGGGGAGCTGTTTTTT.